These 22 T cell receptor beta chains originate from one sample sequenced in a study of T cell responses to AZD1222 COVID-19 vaccine. Here immunoSEQ multiplex PCR was the method, and the copy in TCRdb shows in-frame clones only, minus some. The data hold approximately 70,000 clones, with roughly 85% observed a single time. The sequencing used peripheral blood, collected on day 0 of AZD1222 vaccination. The receptor set was obtained from an adult in good health.

Here the CDR3 DNA reads TGCAGTGCTCACTACATGAATGAGCAGTTCTTC. Its translation is CSAHYMNEQFF. The chain links TRBV20-1 to TRBJ2-1; D unresolved. V lost 5 bases to trimming and J lost 7 bases, with 9 bases between them. CDR3 length equals 11 residues. Per germline, CDR1 DFQATT and CDR2 SNEGSKA (reference sequence).

The gene calls are TRBV15 and TRBJ1-1, with D unresolved. CDR3 length: 15 residues. Between the trimmed V and J ends, which lost 4 bases and 1 base, there was a span of 13 bases. Per germline, CDR1 LNHNV and CDR2 YYDKDF (reference sequence). CDR3 nucleotide sequence: TGTGCCACCAGCACCCGGGAGAAGCCGAACACTGAAGCTTTCTTT. It encodes CATSTREKPNTEAFF.

This chain joins TRBV12-3 or TRBV12-4 and TRBJ2-3; 8 bases map to TRBD2. Losses at the gene ends were 5 bases for V and 5 bases for J; bases not matched to a gene: 3. This CDR3 has 13 residues. CDR3 region: CASSPGGGDTQYF. Written as DNA, the CDR3 is TGTGCCAGCAGTCCGGGGGGGGGAGATACGCAGTATTTT.

In this sample, this clone turned up once. V usage is TRBV6-1 and J usage is TRBJ2-7, with D possibly TRBD2 on 5 matching bases. The V end was cut by 2 bases, the J end by 2 bases, with 10 bases between. This CDR3 has 14 amino acids. Germline-derived CDR1 and CDR2 are MNHNS and SASEGT. The CDR3 coding sequence is TGTGCCAGCAGTGAATGGCGGGCCGCCTACGAGCAGTACTTC. It yields the protein CASSEWRAAYEQYF.

The chain employs TRBV3-1 (or the pseudogene TRBV3-2) and TRBJ2-7, with 8 bases matching TRBD2. V was pared by 0 bases and J by 4 bases, with 8 bases of the junction left unmatched. The V gene's germline CDR1 is LGHDT and CDR2 YNNKEL (reference sequence). The CDR3 extends over 16 amino acids. The CDR3 nucleotides read TGTGCCAGCAGCCAAGATTTTGGACTAGCTGTGTACGAGCAGTACTTC. This encodes CASSQDFGLAVYEQYF.

The chain carries TRBV10-3 and TRBJ2-1, with D possibly being TRBD1 (6 bases). CDR3 length equals 14 residues. V lost 4 bases, J lost 4 bases, and 11 bases lay in between. CDR1 and CDR2 (germline): ENHRY, SYGVKD. This chain's CDR3 is CAISAPDRYNEQFF. CDR3 DNA: TGTGCCATCAGTGCCCCGGACAGATACAATGAGCAGTTCTTC.

The gene calls are TRBV7-9 and TRBJ2-1; 9 positions agree with TRBD2. Germline lookup yields CDR1 SEHNR and CDR2 FQNEAQ (reference sequence). The V and J ends lost 1 base and 6 bases, in that order; junction bases with no gene match: 7. This CDR3 comprises 16 residues. The CDR3 sequence: CASSLEVSGSFNEQFF. In DNA form, the CDR3 reads TGTGCCAGCAGCTTAGAGGTTAGCGGGAGTTTCAATGAGCAGTTCTTC.

CDR3 bases: TGTGCCAGTAGTATCGGGGGGAGCACAGATACGCAGTATTTT. Its translation: CASSIGGSTDTQYF. This chain uses TRBV19 with TRBJ2-3; 7 bases are shared with TRBD2. The V gene end was trimmed by 3 bases and the J gene end by 0 bases; junction bases not matched to a gene: 0. The germline gives CDR1 LNHDA, CDR2 SQIVND (reference sequence). This CDR3 spans 14 amino acids.

The chain combines TRBV9 with TRBJ2-5; 7 positions agree with TRBD2. The CDR3 is 13 amino acids. The J segment lost 4 bases and the V segment lost 8 bases, leaving 8 bases of the junction unmatched. The germline V gene has CDR1 SGDLS and CDR2 YYNGEE. CDR3 coding DNA: TGTGCCAGTAGCACGGGGGGAGCAGAGACCCAGTACTTC. Translated, it gives CASSTGGAETQYF.

V usage is TRBV7-9 and J usage is TRBJ2-7; no reliable D call. The germline gives CDR1 SEHNR, CDR2 FQNEAQ (reference sequence). Trimming cost V 5 bases and J 4 bases, with 18 bases left between them. The CDR3 extends over 15 amino acids. DNA for the CDR3: TGTGCCAGCAGCCCGACCGAGAGTCGTCCGTACGAGCAGTACTTC. Protein: CASSPTESRPYEQYF.

The chain links TRBV12-3 or TRBV12-4 to TRBJ1-5; the D is unclear. The CDR3 extends over 12 amino acids. V was clipped by 0 bases and J by 7 bases, with 4 bases between them. The CDR3 nucleotides read TGTGCCAGCAGTTTAGCCCGGCAGCCCCAGCATTTT. It yields the protein CASSLARQPQHF.

The chain couples TRBV7-8 to TRBJ1-2; a possible D gene is TRBD1 (6 bases). The germline CDR1 and CDR2 sequences are SGHVS and FQNEAQ. V was shortened by 6 bases and J by 6 bases, with 17 bases between the two germline ends. The CDR3 covers 14 residues. The CDR3 here is CASSSAQGHHGYTF. CDR3 sequence (DNA): TGTGCCAGCAGTAGCGCACAGGGACATCATGGCTACACCTTC.

V is TRBV5-1 and J is TRBJ1-6, with TRBD1 identical over 8 bases. Trimming cost V 4 bases and J 6 bases; bases outside gene matches: 6. The germline V gene encodes CDR1 SGHRS and CDR2 YFSETQ. This CDR3 is 15 amino acids long. CDR3 in DNA: TGCGCCAGCAGCCCATGGACAGGGAGTAATTCACCCCTCCACTTT. Translating it yields CASSPWTGSNSPLHF.

This clone appeared a single time. This chain joins TRBV10-3 and TRBJ2-5, with D unclear. V lost 6 bases and J 5 bases, leaving 13 bases between the germline ends. In germline, CDR1 is ENHRY, CDR2 SYGVKD. CDR3 length: 13 amino acids. In DNA, the CDR3 is TGTGCCATCAGCCTGAAAGCCGGGGAGACCCAGTACTTC. It yields the protein CAISLKAGETQYF.

The V and J genes are TRBV11-2 and TRBJ2-3, with 7 nucleotides matching TRBD1. V gave up 5 bases and J gave up 0 bases; unmatched junction bases: 2. This CDR3 spans 14 amino acids. Looked up from germline, CDR1 is SGHAT and CDR2 is FQNNGV. The CDR3 DNA reads TGTGCCAGCAGCCCGGGACAGAGCACAGATACGCAGTATTTT. This gives the protein CASSPGQSTDTQYF.

V and J are TRBV6-5 and TRBJ2-3, with D maybe TRBD2 (6 bases). CDR3 length: 14 residues. V shed 8 bases and J shed 2 bases, with 14 bases lying between them. Germline loops: CDR1 MNHEY, CDR2 SVGAGI. The DNA of the CDR3 is TGTGCCAGCCGGGGACTCTTTACCACAGATACGCAGTATTTT. It specifies CASRGLFTTDTQYF.

The CDR3 nucleotides read TGCGCCAGCAGCCAATCTGGGGCAGGGGGGCTTTCCAAAAACATTCAGTACTTC. This translates into CASSQSGAGGLSKNIQYF. This sequence joins TRBV4-1 and TRBJ2-4, with D perhaps TRBD1 (7 bases). The CDR3 covers 18 residues. V shed 2 bases and J shed 2 bases, with 19 bases lying between them. Germline assignment: CDR1 MGHRA and CDR2 YSYEKL.

This sequence joins TRBV4-1 and TRBJ2-5, with TRBD1 identical over 7 bases. The CDR3 runs to 18 residues. The J segment lost 2 bases and the V segment lost 1 base, leaving 13 bases of the junction unmatched. Per germline, CDR1 MGHRA and CDR2 YSYEKL. The CDR3 loop reads CASSQVPGSGTAQETQYF. The CDR3 coding sequence is TGCGCCAGCAGCCAAGTTCCCGGGTCCGGGACAGCACAAGAGACCCAGTACTTC.

This clone was observed at least ten times. The chain joins TRBV6-4 to TRBJ2-2; D call uncertain. This CDR3 contains 13 residues. Germline CDR1 is MRHNA and CDR2 is SNTAGT. The ends were cut back, 7 bases at V and 6 bases at J, with 12 bases in the middle. The CDR3 protein is CASKDDEAGELFF. The CDR3 DNA reads TGTGCCAGCAAAGATGATGAGGCCGGGGAGCTGTTTTTT.

This clone was seen only once. V and J are TRBV5-6 and TRBJ1-2; D is possibly TRBD1 (6 bases). The V gene's germline CDR1 is SGHDT and CDR2 YYEEEE. V lost 6 bases and J 8 bases, leaving 20 bases between the germline ends. There are 14 residues in the CDR3. The CDR3 nucleotides are TGTGCCAGCAACTACGGGGGCGGTTTCCGCGGCTACACCTTC. Its protein is CASNYGGGFRGYTF.

The genes are TRBV7-9 and TRBJ2-1, with D perhaps matching TRBD1 (7 bases). V dropped 5 bases and J dropped 8 bases, with 22 bases sitting between them. This CDR3 contains 16 residues. CDR1 SEHNR and CDR2 FQNEAQ come from the germline V gene (reference sequence). The DNA of the CDR3 is TGTGCCAGCAGCCCCCCAGGGCAGGGGGGATTGGATGAGCAGTTCTTC. Its translation is CASSPPGQGGLDEQFF. Together with reference TRBV7-9 and TRBJ2-1, the CDR3 gives the full variable domain: DTGVSQNPRHKITKRGQNVTFRCDPISEHNRLYWYRQTLGQGPEFLTYFQNEAQLEKSRLLSDRFSAERPKGSFSTLEIQRTEQGDSAMYLCASSPPGQGGLDEQFFGPGTRLTVL.

This chain links TRBV27 with TRBJ2-5, with 10 bases matching TRBD2. Germline CDR1 reads MNHEY; CDR2 reads SMNVEV (reference sequence). V shed 5 bases, J shed 5 bases, and the junction held 2 bases outside the gene matches. This CDR3 contains 13 residues. The CDR3: CASSGTSVETQYF. CDR3 coding DNA: TGTGCCAGCAGTGGGACTAGCGTTGAGACCCAGTACTTC.